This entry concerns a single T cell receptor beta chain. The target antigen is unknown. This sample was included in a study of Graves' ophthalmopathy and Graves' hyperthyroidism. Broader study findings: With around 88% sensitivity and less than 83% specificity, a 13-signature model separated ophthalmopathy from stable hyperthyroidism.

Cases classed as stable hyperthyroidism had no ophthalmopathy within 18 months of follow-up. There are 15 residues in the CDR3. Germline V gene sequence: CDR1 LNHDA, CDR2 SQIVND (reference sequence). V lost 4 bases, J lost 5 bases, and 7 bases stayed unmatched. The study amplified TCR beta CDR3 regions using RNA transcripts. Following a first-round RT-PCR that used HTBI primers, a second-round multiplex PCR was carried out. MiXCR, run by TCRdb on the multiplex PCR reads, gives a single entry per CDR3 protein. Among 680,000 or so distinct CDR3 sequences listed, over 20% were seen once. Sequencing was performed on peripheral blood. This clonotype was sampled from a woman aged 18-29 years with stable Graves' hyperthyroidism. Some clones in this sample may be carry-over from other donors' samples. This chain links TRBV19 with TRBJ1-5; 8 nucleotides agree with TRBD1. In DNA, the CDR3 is TGTGCCAGTAGTACTGCGGGACAGGTTGATCAGCCCCAGCATTTT. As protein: CASSTAGQVDQPQHF.